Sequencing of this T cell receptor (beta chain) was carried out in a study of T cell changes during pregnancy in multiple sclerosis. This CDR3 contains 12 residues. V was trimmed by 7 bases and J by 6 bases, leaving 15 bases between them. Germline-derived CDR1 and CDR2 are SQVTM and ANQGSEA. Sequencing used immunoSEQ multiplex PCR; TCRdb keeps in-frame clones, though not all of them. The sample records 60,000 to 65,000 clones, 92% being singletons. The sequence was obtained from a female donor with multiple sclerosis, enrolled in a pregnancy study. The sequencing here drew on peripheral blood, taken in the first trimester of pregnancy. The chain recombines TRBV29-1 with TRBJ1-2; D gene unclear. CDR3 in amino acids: CSARSWQDGYTF. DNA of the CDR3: TGCAGCGCCCGTTCGTGGCAGGATGGCTACACCTTC.